The 8 T cell receptor beta chains presented below share a single source sample, sequenced in a study of blood T cell repertoires in COVID-19. Using immunoSEQ multiplex PCR, the repertoire was profiled, and TCRdb retains in-frame clones only, with some absent. The table has about 76,000 clones, approximately 90% seen once. Sequencing used peripheral blood. The receptor set was obtained from a human donor in a cohort sampled during active COVID-19.

V gene TRBV11-2 combines with J gene TRBJ1-2, with D unresolved. Trimming cost V 5 bases and J 9 bases, with 22 bases left between them. This CDR3 region has 15 residues. Germline V gene data show CDR1 as SGHAT and CDR2 as FQNNGV. This CDR3 reads CASSPRVHPGLRYTF. For the CDR3, the DNA is TGTGCCAGCAGCCCGAGGGTGCACCCGGGCCTTCGCTACACCTTC.

This chain joins TRBV14 and TRBJ1-1; maybe TRBD1 (5 bases). This CDR3 has 14 amino acids. V was shortened by 4 bases and J by 6 bases, with 15 bases between the two germline ends. Germline CDR1 is SGHDN and CDR2 is FVKESK. In DNA form, the CDR3 reads TGTGCCAGCAGCCGCAGGGTTGGAGGGGCTGAAGCTTTCTTT. Translating gives CASSRRVGGAEAFF. Drawing the rest from reference TRBV14 and TRBJ1-1, the complete variable domain is EAGVTQFPSHSVIEKGQTVTLRCDPISGHDNLYWYRRVMGKEIKFLLHFVKESKQDESGMPNNRFLAERTGGTYSTLKVQPAELEDSGVYFCASSRRVGGAEAFFGQGTRLTVV.

V gene TRBV7-6 combines with J gene TRBJ2-5; TRBD2 aligns across 7 bases. V gave up 1 base and J gave up 5 bases; unmatched junction bases: 10. This CDR3 region has 16 residues. Germline CDR1 SGHVS, CDR2 FNYEAQ. CDR3 coding DNA: TGTGCCAGCAGCTTAGGGGTTACGGGGGGTCAGGAGACCCAGTACTTC. Protein sequence: CASSLGVTGGQETQYF. Full variable domain (remainder filled in from reference TRBV7-6 and TRBJ2-5): GAGVSQSPRYKVTKRGQDVALRCDPISGHVSLYWYRQALGQGPEFLTYFNYEAQQDKSGLPNDRFSAERPEGSISTLTIQRTEQRDSAMYRCASSLGVTGGQETQYFGPGTRLLVL.

This sequence joins TRBV6-5 and TRBJ2-5, with 8 bases aligning to TRBD2. Germline lookup yields CDR1 MNHEY and CDR2 SVGAGI. Trimming cost V 3 bases and J 5 bases; bases outside gene matches: 8. The CDR3 loop spans 15 amino acids. CDR3 coding DNA: TGTGCCAGCAGTTATGGGGCGGGACTAGGGGAGACCCAGTACTTC. It encodes CASSYGAGLGETQYF.

The V call is TRBV4-1, the J call TRBJ1-2; 7 bases line up with TRBD1. J gave up 0 bases and V 4 bases, and 5 bases lay outside the gene matches. Germline assignment: CDR1 MGHRA and CDR2 YSYEKL. CDR3 length: 15 amino acids. The CDR3 loop is CASSRTDRTNYGYTF. The CDR3 nucleotides read TGCGCCAGCAGCCGAACGGACAGGACTAACTATGGCTACACCTTC.

V gene TRBV6-2 or TRBV6-3 combines with J gene TRBJ2-5; the match to TRBD1 covers 7 bases. J was trimmed by 4 bases and V by 4 bases; bases with no gene match: 12. Germline V CDR1 and CDR2: MNHEY, SVGEGT. The length of the CDR3 is 16 residues. The CDR3 nucleotides are TGTGCCAGCAGTTCCCTTCGACAGGGAAGGACAGAGACCCAGTACTTC. Translated: CASSSLRQGRTETQYF.

This chain links TRBV7-3 with TRBJ2-7, with D perhaps TRBD2 (5 bases). There are 13 residues in the CDR3. Germline values: CDR1 SGHTA, CDR2 FQGTGA. Trimming removed 5 bases at V and 7 bases at J, with 15 bases between. The CDR3 nucleotides are TGTGCCAGCAGCCGCGGGCGTGAACGGGAGCAGTACTTC. The encoded protein is CASSRGREREQYF.

This clone was found a few times. The chain employs TRBV2 and TRBJ1-2, with TRBD1 matching 10 bases. In germline, CDR1 is SNHLY, CDR2 FYNNEI. Trimming cost V 6 bases and J 7 bases; bases outside gene matches: 11. The CDR3 sequence is 15 residues long. The CDR3 region has the DNA TGTGCCAGCAGGGCCGTGGGACAGGGGCCGAGTGGCTACACCTTC. It is translated as CASRAVGQGPSGYTF. Complete variable domain (other parts from reference TRBV2 and TRBJ1-2): EPEVTQTPSHQVTQMGQEVILRCVPISNHLYFYWYRQILGQKVEFLVSFYNNEISEKSEIFDDQFSVERPDGSNFTLKIRSTKLEDSAMYFCASRAVGQGPSGYTFGSGTRLTVV.